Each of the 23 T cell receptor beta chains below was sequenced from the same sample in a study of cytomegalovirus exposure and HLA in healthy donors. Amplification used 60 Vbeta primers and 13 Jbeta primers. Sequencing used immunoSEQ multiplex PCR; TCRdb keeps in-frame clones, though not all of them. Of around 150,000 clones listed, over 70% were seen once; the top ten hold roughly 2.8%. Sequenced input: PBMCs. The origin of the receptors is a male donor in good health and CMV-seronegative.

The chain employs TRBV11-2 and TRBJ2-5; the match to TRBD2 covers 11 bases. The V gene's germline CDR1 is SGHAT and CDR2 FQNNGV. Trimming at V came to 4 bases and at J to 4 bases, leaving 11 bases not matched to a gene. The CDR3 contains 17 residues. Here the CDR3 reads CASSSRPLAGVGETQYF. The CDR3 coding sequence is TGTGCCAGCAGCTCCCGCCCACTAGCGGGAGTTGGAGAGACCCAGTACTTC.

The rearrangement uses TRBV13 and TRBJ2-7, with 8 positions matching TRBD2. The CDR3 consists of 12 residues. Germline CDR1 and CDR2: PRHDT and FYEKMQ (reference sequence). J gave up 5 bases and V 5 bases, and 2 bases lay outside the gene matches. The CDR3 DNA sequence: TGTGCCAGCAGCATTAGCGGGAACGAGCAGTACTTC. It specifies CASSISGNEQYF.

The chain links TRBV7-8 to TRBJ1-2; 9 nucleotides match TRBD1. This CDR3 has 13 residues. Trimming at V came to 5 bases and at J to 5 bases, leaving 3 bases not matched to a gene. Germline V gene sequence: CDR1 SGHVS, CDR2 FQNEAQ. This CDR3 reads CASSPGQGYGYTF. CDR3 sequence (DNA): TGTGCCAGCAGCCCGGGACAGGGATATGGCTACACCTTC.

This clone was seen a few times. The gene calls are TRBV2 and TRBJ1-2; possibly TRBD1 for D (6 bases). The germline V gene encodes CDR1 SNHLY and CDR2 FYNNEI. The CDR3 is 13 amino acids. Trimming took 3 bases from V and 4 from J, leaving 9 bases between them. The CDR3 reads CASSDRGGYGYTF. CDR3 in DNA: TGTGCCAGCAGTGACAGGGGCGGCTATGGCTACACCTTC.

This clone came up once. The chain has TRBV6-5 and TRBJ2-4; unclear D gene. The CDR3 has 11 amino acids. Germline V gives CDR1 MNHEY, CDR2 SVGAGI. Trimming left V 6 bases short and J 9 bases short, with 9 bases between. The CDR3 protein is CASRWAGIQYF. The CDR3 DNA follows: TGTGCCAGCAGGTGGGCTGGCATTCAGTACTTC.

In DNA, the CDR3 is TGTGCCAGCCGAGACAGGCAGAACACTGAAGCTTTCTTT. Protein: CASRDRQNTEAFF. The chain carries TRBV2 and TRBJ1-1; weak D call: TRBD1 (6 bases). V was cut by 8 bases and J by 1 base, with 11 bases left in between. The CDR3 contains 13 residues. Germline lookup yields CDR1 SNHLY and CDR2 FYNNEI.

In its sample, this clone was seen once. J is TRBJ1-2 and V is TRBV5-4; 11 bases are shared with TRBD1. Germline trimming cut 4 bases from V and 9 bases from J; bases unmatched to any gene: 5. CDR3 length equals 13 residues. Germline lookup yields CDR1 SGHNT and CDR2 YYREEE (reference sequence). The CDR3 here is CASSRTGGRSYTF. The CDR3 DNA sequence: TGTGCCAGCAGCCGGACAGGGGGCCGGAGCTACACCTTC.

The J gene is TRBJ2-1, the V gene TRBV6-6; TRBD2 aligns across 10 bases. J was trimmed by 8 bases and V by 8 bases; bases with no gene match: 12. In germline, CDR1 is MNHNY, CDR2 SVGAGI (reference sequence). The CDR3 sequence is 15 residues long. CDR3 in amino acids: CASGKAGGPLDEQFF. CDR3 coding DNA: TGTGCCAGCGGCAAAGCGGGAGGGCCTTTGGATGAGCAGTTCTTC.

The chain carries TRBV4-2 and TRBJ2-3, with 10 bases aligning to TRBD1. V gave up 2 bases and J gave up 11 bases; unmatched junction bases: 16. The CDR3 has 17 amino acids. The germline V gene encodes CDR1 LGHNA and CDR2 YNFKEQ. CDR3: CASSQRGTGVEDGRQYF. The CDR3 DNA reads TGTGCCAGCAGCCAACGCGGGACAGGGGTGGAAGACGGTAGGCAGTATTTT.

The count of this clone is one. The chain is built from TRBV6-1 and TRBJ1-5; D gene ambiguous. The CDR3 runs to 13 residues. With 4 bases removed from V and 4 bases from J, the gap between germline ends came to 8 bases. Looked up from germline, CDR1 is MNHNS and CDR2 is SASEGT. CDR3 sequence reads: CASSVQRNQPQHF. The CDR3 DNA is TGTGCCAGCAGTGTCCAGAGGAATCAGCCCCAGCATTTT.

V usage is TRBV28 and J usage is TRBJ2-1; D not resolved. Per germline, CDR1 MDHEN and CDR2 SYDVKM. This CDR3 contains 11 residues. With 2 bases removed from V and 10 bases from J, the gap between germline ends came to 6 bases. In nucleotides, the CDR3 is TGTGCCAGCAGTTTAATTCGGGAGCAGTTCTTC. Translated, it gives CASSLIREQFF.

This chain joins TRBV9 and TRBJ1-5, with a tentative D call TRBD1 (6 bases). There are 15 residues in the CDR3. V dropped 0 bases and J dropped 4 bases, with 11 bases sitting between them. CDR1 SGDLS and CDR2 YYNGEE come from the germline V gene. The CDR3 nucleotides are TGTGCCAGCAGCGTAGGGGAACAGGGAAATCAGCCCCAGCATTTT. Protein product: CASSVGEQGNQPQHF.

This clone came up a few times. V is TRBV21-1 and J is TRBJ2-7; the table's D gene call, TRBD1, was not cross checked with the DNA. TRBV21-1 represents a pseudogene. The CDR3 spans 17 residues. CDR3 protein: CASSKVTDRALGYEQYF. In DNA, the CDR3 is TGTGCCAGCAGCAAAGTCACGGACAGGGCTTTAGGCTACGAGCAGTACTTC.

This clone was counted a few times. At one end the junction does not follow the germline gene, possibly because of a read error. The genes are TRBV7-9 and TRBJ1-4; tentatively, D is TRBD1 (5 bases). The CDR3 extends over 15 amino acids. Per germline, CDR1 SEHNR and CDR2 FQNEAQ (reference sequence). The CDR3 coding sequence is TGTTCCAGCACCGTGGGGGGATCAACTAATGAAAAACTGTTTTTT. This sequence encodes CSSTVGGSTNEKLFF.

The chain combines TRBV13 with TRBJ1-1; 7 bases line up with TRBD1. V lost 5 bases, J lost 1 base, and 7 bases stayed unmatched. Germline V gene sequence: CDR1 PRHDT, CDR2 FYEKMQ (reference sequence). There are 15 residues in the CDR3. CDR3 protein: CASSISGQRNTEAFF. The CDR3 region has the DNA TGTGCCAGCAGCATCTCGGGACAGCGGAACACTGAAGCTTTCTTT.

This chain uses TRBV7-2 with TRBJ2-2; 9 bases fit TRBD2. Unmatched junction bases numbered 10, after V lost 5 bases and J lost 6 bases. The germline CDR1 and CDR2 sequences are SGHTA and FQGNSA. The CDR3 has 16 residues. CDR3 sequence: CASSIRGLAGPGELFF. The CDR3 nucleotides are TGTGCCAGCAGCATCCGGGGTCTAGCGGGACCCGGGGAGCTGTTTTTT.

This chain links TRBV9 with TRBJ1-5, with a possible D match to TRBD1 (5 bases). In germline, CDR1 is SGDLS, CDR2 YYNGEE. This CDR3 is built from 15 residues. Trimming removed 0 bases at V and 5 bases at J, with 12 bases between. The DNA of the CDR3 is TGTGCCAGCAGCGTAGGGGGCCGGGCCGATCAGCCCCAGCATTTT. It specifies CASSVGGRADQPQHF.

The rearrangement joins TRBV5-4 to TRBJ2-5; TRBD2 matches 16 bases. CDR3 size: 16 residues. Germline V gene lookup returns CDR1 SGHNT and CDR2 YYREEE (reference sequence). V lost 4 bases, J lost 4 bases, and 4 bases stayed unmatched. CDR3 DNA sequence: TGTGCCAGCAGCGGGACTAGCGGGAGGGCAGGAGAGACCCAGTACTTC. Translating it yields CASSGTSGRAGETQYF.

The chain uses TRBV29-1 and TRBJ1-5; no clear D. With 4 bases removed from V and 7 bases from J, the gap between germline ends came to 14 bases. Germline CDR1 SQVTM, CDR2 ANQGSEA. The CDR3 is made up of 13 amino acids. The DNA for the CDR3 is TGCAGCGTTGGGGGAGGAGGAGGGCAGCCCCAGCATTTT. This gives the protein CSVGGGGGQPQHF.

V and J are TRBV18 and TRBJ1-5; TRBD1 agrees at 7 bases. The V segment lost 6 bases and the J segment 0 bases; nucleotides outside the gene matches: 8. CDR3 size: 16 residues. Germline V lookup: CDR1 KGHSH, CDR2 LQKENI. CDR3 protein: CASSQSTGNSNQPQHF. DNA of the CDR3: TGTGCCAGCTCCCAATCGACAGGGAATAGCAATCAGCCCCAGCATTTT.

DNA for the CDR3: TGTGCCAGCAGCCAAGACAGGGGGTTAGGAAAACTGTTTTTT. This encodes CASSQDRGLGKLFF. This chain links TRBV4-2 with TRBJ1-4, with 7 nucleotides matching TRBD1. CDR3 length: 14 residues. With 0 bases clipped from V and 10 bases from J, the junction kept 5 bases outside the gene matches. The V gene's germline CDR1 is LGHNA and CDR2 YNFKEQ.

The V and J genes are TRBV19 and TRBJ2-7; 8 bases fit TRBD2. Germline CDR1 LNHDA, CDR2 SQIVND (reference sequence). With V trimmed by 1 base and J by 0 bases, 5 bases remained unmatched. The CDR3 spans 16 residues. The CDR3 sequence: CASSIGAGGNSYEQYF. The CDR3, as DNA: TGTGCCAGTAGTATAGGGGCGGGAGGAAACTCCTACGAGCAGTACTTC.

The CDR3 nucleotides are TGTGCCAGCAGATTACAGGGGCAGGATGAAAAACTGTTTTTT. Amino acids: CASRLQGQDEKLFF. The chain uses TRBV28 and TRBJ1-4; TRBD1 matches at 7 bases. The CDR3 contains 14 residues. The junction had 7 bases not matched to a gene; V was cut back by 6 bases and J by 6 bases. Germline CDR1 reads MDHEN; CDR2 reads SYDVKM.